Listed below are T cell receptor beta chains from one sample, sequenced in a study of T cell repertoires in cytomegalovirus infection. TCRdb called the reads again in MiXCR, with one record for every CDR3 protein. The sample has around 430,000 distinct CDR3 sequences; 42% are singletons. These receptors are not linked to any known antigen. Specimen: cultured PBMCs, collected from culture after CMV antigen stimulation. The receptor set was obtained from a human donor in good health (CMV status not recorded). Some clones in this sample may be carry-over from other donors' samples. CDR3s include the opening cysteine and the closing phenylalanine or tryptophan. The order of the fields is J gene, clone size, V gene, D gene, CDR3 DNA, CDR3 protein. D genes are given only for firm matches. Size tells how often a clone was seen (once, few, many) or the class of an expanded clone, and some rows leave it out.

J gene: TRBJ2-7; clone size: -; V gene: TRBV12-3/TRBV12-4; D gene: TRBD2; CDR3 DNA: TGTGCCAGCAGTTTAACCCCGGGGACTAGCTACGAGCAGTACTTC; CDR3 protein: CASSLTPGTSYEQYF
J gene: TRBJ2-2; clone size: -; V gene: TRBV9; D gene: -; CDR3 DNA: TGTGCCAGCAGCGTAGCCGGCTACCCGGGGGAGCTGTTTTTT; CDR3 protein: CASSVAGYPGELFF
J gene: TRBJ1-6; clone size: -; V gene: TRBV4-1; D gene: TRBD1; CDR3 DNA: TGCGCCAGCAGCCAAGACGGACGGACAGGGAATTCACCCCTCCACTTT; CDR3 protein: CASSQDGRTGNSPLHF
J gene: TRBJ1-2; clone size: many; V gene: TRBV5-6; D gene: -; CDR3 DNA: TGTGCCAGCAGCACCATCGGGGCCGCCACCTACACCTTC; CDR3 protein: CASSTIGAATYTF
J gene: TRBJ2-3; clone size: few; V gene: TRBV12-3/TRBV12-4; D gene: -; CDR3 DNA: TGTGCCAGCAGGCAAAAAGATACGCAGTATTTT; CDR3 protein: CASRQKDTQYF
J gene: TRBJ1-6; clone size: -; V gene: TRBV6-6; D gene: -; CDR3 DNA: TGTGCCAGCAGTTTATCGAACCCTTATAATTCACCCCTCCACTTT; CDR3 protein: CASSLSNPYNSPLHF
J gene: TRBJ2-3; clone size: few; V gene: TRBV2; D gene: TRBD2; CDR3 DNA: TGTGCCAGCAGTGATCTCTCCCCGGGACTAGAAGGAGATACGCAGTATTTT; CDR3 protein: CASSDLSPGLEGDTQYF
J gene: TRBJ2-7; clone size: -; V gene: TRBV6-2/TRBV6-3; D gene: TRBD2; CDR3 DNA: TGTGCCAGCAGTTCTCCTAGCGGGGGGCCCTACGAGCAGTACTTC; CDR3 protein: CASSSPSGGPYEQYF
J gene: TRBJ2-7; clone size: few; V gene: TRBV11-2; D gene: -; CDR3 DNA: TGTGCCAGCAGCTTAGATTGGGACTCCTACGAGCAGTACTTC; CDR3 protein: CASSLDWDSYEQYF
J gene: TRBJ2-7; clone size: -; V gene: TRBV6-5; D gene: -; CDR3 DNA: TGTGCCAGCAGTCGCGGACGGGCCGGGGAGCAGTACTTC; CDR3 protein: CASSRGRAGEQYF
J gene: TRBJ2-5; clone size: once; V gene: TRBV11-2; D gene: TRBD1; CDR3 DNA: TGTGCCAGCAGACCCCTGGGACAGCAAGAGACCCAGTACTTC; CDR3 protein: CASRPLGQQETQYF
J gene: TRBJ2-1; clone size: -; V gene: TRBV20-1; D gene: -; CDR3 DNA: TGCAGTGCTAGAGATCTAGCGCCTCGCAATGAGCAGTTCTTC; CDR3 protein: CSARDLAPRNEQFF
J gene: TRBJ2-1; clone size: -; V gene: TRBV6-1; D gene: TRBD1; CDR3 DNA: TGTGCCAGCAGTTACCCGGACAGGGGGAATGACAATGAGCAGTTCTTC; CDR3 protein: CASSYPDRGNDNEQFF
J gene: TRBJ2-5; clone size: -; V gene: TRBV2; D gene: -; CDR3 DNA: TGTGCCAGCAGTGAAACAATCGACTTCGAAGAGACCCAGTACTTC; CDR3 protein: CASSETIDFEETQYF
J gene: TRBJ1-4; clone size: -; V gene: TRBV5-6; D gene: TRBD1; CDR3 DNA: TGTGCCAGCAGCCCGGGACAGGGATCGCCTAATGAAAAACTGTTTTTT; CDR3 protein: CASSPGQGSPNEKLFF
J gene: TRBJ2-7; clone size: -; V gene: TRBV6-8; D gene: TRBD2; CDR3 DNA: TGTGCCAGCAGACAACTAGCGGGAGCTTACTACGAGCAGTACTTC; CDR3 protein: CASRQLAGAYYEQYF
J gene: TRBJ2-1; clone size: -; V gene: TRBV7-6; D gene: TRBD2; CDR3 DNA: TGTGCCAGCAAGGGACTAGCGGGACCGATTTCGGTGCAGTTCTTC; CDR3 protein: CASKGLAGPISVQFF
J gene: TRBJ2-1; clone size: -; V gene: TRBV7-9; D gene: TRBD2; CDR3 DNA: TGTGCCAGCAGCTTAGCGGGGGCGGGGGGGCTCTACAATGAGCAGTTCTTC; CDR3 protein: CASSLAGAGGLYNEQFF
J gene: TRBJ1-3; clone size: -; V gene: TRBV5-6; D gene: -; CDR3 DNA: TGTGCCAGCAGAGAGGGGGGTCCAGTCTCTGGAAACACCATATATTTT; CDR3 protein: CASREGGPVSGNTIYF
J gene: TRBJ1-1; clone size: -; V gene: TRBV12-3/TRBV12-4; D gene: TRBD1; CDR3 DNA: TGTGCCAGCAGTTTGACGGACAGGGGGACTGAAGCTTTCTTT; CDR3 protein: CASSLTDRGTEAFF
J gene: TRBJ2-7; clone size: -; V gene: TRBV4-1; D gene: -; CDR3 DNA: TGCGCCAGCAGCCCCACCGGGCCCTACGAGCAGTACTTC; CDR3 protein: CASSPTGPYEQYF
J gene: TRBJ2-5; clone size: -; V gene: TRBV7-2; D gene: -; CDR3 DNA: TGTGCCAGCAGCTTAGCGCATCTGGGGCTAGCCTTCCAAGAGACCCAGTACTTC; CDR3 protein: CASSLAHLGLAFQETQYF
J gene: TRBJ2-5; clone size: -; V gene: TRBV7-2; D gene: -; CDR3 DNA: TGTGCCAGCAGCCGGGGGACGTGGGAGACCCAGTACTTC; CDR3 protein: CASSRGTWETQYF
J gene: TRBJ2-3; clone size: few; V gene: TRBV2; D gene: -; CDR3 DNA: TGTGCCAGCAGTCCTACATCGGTCGGAGTATATACGCAGTATTTT; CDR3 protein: CASSPTSVGVYTQYF
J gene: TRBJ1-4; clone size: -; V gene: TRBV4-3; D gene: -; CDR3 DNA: TGCGCCAGCAGCAAGAACCGGGCCTCGGGCGAGAAACTGTTTTTT; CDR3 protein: CASSKNRASGEKLFF
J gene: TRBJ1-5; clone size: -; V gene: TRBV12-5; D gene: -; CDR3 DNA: TGTGCTAGTGGTCGACAAGACGGTTATAGCAATCAGCCCCAGCATTTT; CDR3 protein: CASGRQDGYSNQPQHF
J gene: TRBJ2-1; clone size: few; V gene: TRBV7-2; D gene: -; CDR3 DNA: TGTGCCAGCAGCTTGGGTCAGTTCTTC; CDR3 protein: CASSLGQFF
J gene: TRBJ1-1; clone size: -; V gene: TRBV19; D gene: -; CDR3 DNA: TGTGCCAGTAGTATCTACAGCGATAACACTGAAGCTTTCTTT; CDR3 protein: CASSIYSDNTEAFF
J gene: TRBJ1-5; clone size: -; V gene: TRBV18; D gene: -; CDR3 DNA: TGTGCCAGCTCACCACCTGTTGGGGGTCAGCCCCAGCATTTT; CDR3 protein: CASSPPVGGQPQHF
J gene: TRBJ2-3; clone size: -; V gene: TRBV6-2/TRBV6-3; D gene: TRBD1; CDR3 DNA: TGTGCCAGCAGCAACGGACAGGGGCGCTTTTTGGGAGATACGCAGTATTTT; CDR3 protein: CASSNGQGRFLGDTQYF
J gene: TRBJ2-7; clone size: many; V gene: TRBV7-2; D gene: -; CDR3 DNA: TGTGCCAGCAGCTTAGTGTATCTTGGGGAGCAGTACTTC; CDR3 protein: CASSLVYLGEQYF
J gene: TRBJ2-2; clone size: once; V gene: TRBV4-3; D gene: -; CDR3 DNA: TGCGCCAGCAGCCAAGACCCCGGAGGCCGTCCCCTTACCGGGGAGCTGTTTTTT; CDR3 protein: CASSQDPGGRPLTGELFF
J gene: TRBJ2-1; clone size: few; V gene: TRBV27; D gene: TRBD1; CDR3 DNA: TGTGCCAGCAGTAAGCCGGGACAGGGGTTGTATGAGCAGTTCTTC; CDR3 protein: CASSKPGQGLYEQFF
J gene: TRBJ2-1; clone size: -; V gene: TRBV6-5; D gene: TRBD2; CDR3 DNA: TGTGCCAGCAGTTACTTGGCGGGACTAGCCGCCTACAATGAGCAGTTCTTC; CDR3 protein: CASSYLAGLAAYNEQFF
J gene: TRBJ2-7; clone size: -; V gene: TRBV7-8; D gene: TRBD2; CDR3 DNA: TGTGCCAGCAGCCGGAAAGCGGGGGGCCCCTACGAGCAGTACTTC; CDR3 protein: CASSRKAGGPYEQYF
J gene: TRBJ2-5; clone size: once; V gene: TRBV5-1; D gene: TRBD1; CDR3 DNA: TGCGCCAGCGGGCCCCGGGACAGACCCCAAGAGACCCAGTACTTC; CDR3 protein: CASGPRDRPQETQYF
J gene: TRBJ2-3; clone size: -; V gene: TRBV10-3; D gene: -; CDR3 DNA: TGTGCCATCAGTGAGCCCCACCTAGGGAGCACAGATACGCAGTATTTT; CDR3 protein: CAISEPHLGSTDTQYF
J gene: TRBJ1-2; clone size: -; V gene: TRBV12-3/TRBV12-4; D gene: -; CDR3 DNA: TGTGCCAGCAAAAGGACAGCCGGATCCGCCTATGGCTACACCTTC; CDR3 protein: CASKRTAGSAYGYTF
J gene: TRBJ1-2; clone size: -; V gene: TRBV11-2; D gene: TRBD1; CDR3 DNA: TGTGCCAGCAGCTTAGATCTAACAGGACAGGCCACCTTC; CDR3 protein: CASSLDLTGQATF
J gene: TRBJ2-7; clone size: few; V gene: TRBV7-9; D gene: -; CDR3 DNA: TGTGCCAGCAGCTTATCCCCTTTCTACGAGCAGTACTTC; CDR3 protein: CASSLSPFYEQYF
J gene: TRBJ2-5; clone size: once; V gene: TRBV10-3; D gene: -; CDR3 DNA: TGTGCCATCAGTGAACCCCAAGAGACCCAGTACTTC; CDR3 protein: CAISEPQETQYF
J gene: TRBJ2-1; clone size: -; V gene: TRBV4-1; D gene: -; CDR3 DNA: TGCGCCAGCAGCCACCCGGACAGGGAGGGTACGGAGCAGTTCTTC; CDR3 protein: CASSHPDREGTEQFF
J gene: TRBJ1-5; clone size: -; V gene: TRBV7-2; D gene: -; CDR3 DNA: TGTGCCAGCAGCTTAGGGGGGGTCCTGAGGCGCAATCAGCCCCAGCATTTT; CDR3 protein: CASSLGGVLRRNQPQHF
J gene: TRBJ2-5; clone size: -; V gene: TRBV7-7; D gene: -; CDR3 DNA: TGTGCCAGCAGCCCCTTCCCGCTGATAGGGGAGACCCAGTACTTC; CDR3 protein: CASSPFPLIGETQYF
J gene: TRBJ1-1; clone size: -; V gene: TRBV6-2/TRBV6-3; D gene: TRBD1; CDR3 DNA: TGTGCCAGTACCCCCGGGACAGGGGAATTGTGGAACACTGAAGCTTTCTTT; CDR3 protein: CASTPGTGELWNTEAFF